This T cell receptor (beta chain) was sequenced for a study of human T cells and chemical hapten exposure (dated by TCRdb to about 2021). Regarding the research as a whole: For sensitization, 2% DPC in acetone was applied to a roughly 2 cm by roughly 2 cm area of upper inner arm skin. Patients additionally received weekly therapeutic DPC doses to the scalp throughout the roughly 26-week study period. Patch testing was performed on the upper back with Finn chambers containing 0.01% DPC, and the patch tests were scored after 6 days according to International Contact Dermatitis Research Group standards. Most of the patients in the cohort were female, and the cohort covered alopecia areata with under or over 50% scalp involvement, alopecia totalis and alopecia universalis. The libraries were sequenced as a pool, and the TCR yield per sample differed mostly because of small variations in library volumes within the pool. Peripheral blood TCR repertoire changes were tracked in vivo in alopecia patients during primary and secondary sensitization to the hapten diphenylcyclopropenone (DPC). Blood was sampled from patients pre-sensitization (week 0) and at 2, 6 and about 24 weeks after DPC sensitization. Blood for TCR sequencing was provided by twenty-nine alopecia patients at one to four time points (pre-sensitization, 2, 6 and 24 weeks). The full study reports these points: DPC sensitization did not change the number of TCRs with a frequency above 1 in 1000, and there was no evidence of changes in global repertoire structure. Repeated subsampling changed both the strength of the expansion versus patch-test correlation and the threshold at which that correlation became significant. Patch test score was positively correlated with the number of PT1 expanded TCRs, with significance at thresholds 8, 16 and 32 but not at 4. Because every patient had alopecia, a presumed autoimmune disease, the patients' immune response might differ from that of healthy individuals. Compared with pre-sensitization or healthy control sets, expanded TCRs formed significantly more large CDR3 similarity clusters, which is consistent with antigen-driven responses.

The library was prepared using RACE. Sequencing used a NextSeq 500. During library preparation, unique molecular identifiers were attached to individual cDNA molecules so that TCRs could be counted in a quantitative, reproducible way. From each blood RNA sample, both TCR alpha and TCR beta chains were sequenced. The published analysis was carried out like this. A median of about 89,000 TCRs per sample was observed, with a range of roughly 20,000 to 700,000. The Decombinator software suite was used to annotate the V, J and CDR3 of the TCR reads. For the PS versus PT1 abundance plots, all samples were subsampled to the same number of TCRs (28,000). TCRs were defined as expanded if absent before sensitization and observed at least eight times at the 2-week time point. TCRdb applied fastp at Q25 and MiXCR to the public reads, then kept only in-frame beta chains. Rows matching on CDR3 protein sequence are summarized as one entry with the most common DNA and genes. Clone size and V and J calls follow TCRdb, not the original study. This sample holds approximately 77,000 distinct CDR3 sequences; roughly 7.1% were observed only once. The ten largest clones add up to roughly 1.6% of the sample.

The time point label on this specimen signifies: patch test 1, 2 weeks after DPC sensitization. This sample's treatment or condition label indicates: therapeutic diphenylcyclopropenone sensitization with weekly scalp DPC. At every patch-test visit, the blood draw took place before the patch test was put on. Eligible patients were aged 18 to 70, diagnosed with alopecia, deemed suitable for DPC therapy, and excluded if pregnant. Total RNA was extracted from unfractionated whole blood that had been collected in Tempus Blood RNA tubes. This clonotype has more than one count but fewer than ten. The specificity of this receptor is unknown. Per-nucleotide qualities are absent, and no much larger clonotype sits a single base away. For CDR1 and CDR2, the germline V gene lists MNHNS and SASEGT. The CDR3 holds 13 amino acids from the cysteine to the phenylalanine. Of the read, only the CDR3 DNA is kept; its 39 bases are in frame from base 1. V lost 6 bases and J lost 6 bases, and the count of bases not matched to a germline gene is 6.

Recombination connected TRBV6-1 to TRBJ2-7; 9 nucleotides in the junction match TRBD1. The source is a woman in her thirties with alopecia areata. Some clones in this sample may be carry-over from other donors' samples. The sequencing used whole blood, collected in connection with sensitization to the hapten diphenylcyclopropenone (DPC). DNA sequence: TGTGCCAGCAGCGAAACGACAGGGGGCGAGCAGTACTTC. Its amino acids are CASSETTGGEQYF.